These 11 T cell receptor beta chains share one sample of origin, sequenced in a study of technical replicates of blood from a few donors. Assay used: immunoSEQ multiplex PCR; TCRdb lists only in-frame clones, some missing. This sample has around 13,000 clones, with 80% to 90% found just once. Sequenced material: PBMCs. The receptor source for this set is a human donor in good health.

The chain employs TRBV27 and TRBJ1-3; D call uncertain. Trimming took off 0 bases at V and 0 bases at J, with 6 bases between the two ends. The CDR3 spans 15 residues. Germline V gives CDR1 MNHEY, CDR2 SMNVEV (reference sequence). The CDR3 here is CASSLSTNSGNTIYF. The CDR3 DNA sequence: TGTGCCAGCAGTTTATCGACAAACTCTGGAAACACCATATATTTT.

The genes are TRBV19 and TRBJ1-2, with unresolved D. Germline assignment: CDR1 LNHDA and CDR2 SQIVND (reference sequence). Trimming removed 6 bases from V and 6 bases from J, with 5 bases in between. The length of the CDR3 is 10 residues. This chain's CDR3 is CASRLNGYTF. The CDR3 DNA reads as TGTGCCAGTAGATTAAATGGCTACACCTTC. Combining the CDR3 with reference TRBV19 and TRBJ1-2 gives the whole variable domain DGGITQSPKYLFRKEGQNVTLSCEQNLNHDAMYWYRQDPGQGLRLIYYSQIVNDFQKGDIAEGYSVSREKKESFPLTVTSAQKNPTAFYLCASRLNGYTFGSGTRLTVV.

The rearrangement uses TRBV6-1 and TRBJ2-7; possible D gene TRBD1, 6 bases. Looked up from germline, CDR1 is MNHNS and CDR2 is SASEGT. The V end lost 4 bases, the J end lost 6 bases, and 22 bases lay between the germline ends. The CDR3 has 16 residues. The CDR3 reads CASSVGGSWFFGEQYF. In nucleotides, the CDR3 is TGTGCCAGCAGTGTAGGGGGTAGCTGGTTTTTCGGCGAGCAGTACTTC.

This chain joins TRBV6-1 and TRBJ1-2; a weak D match, TRBD1 (5 bases). CDR3 length equals 14 residues. Germline assignment: CDR1 MNHNS and CDR2 SASEGT. The V end lost 7 bases, the J end lost 4 bases, and 16 bases lay between the germline ends. DNA for the CDR3: TGTGCCAGCACCTGGGACTTAGGGGCCTATGGCTACACCTTC. Translating it yields CASTWDLGAYGYTF.

V and J are TRBV5-1 and TRBJ2-1, with 15 bases aligning to TRBD2. V trimming: 3 bases; J trimming: 9 bases; junction bases outside the gene matches: 16. Germline-derived CDR1 and CDR2 are SGHRS and YFSETQ. CDR3 length: 19 residues. This chain's CDR3 is CASSSPGTSGRKGISEQFF. As DNA, the CDR3 is TGCGCCAGCAGCTCCCCCGGGACTAGCGGGAGGAAGGGGATAAGTGAGCAGTTCTTC.

This rearrangement joins TRBV19 to TRBJ1-4, with 9 bases fitting TRBD1. The trim removed 4 bases at V and 7 bases at J, leaving 7 bases unmatched. In germline, CDR1 is LNHDA, CDR2 SQIVND (reference sequence). The CDR3 has 15 amino acids. CDR3 coding DNA: TGTGCCAGTAGTACTTCGGGACAGGGACCTGAAAAACTGTTTTTT. This sequence encodes CASSTSGQGPEKLFF.

The V and J genes are TRBV2 and TRBJ2-1, with 8 bases matching TRBD2. This CDR3 region has 15 residues. Trimming removed 6 bases from V and 3 bases from J; junction bases left unmatched: 7. Germline CDR1 reads SNHLY; CDR2 reads FYNNEI. The CDR3 spells CASRRELAVYNEQFF. In DNA, the CDR3 is TGTGCCAGCAGGAGGGAACTAGCGGTCTACAATGAGCAGTTCTTC. Based on the CDR3 plus reference TRBV2 and TRBJ2-1, the full variable domain is EPEVTQTPSHQVTQMGQEVILRCVPISNHLYFYWYRQILGQKVEFLVSFYNNEISEKSEIFDDQFSVERPDGSNFTLKIRSTKLEDSAMYFCASRRELAVYNEQFFGPGTRLTVL.

The J gene is TRBJ2-7, the V gene TRBV19, with TRBD1 identical over 8 bases. CDR1 is LNHDA and CDR2 is SQIVND in the germline V gene (reference sequence). The V and J ends lost 1 base and 4 bases, in that order; junction bases with no gene match: 6. CDR3 length equals 15 residues. CDR3 sequence (DNA): TGTGCCAGTAGTATAGTCGGGACAGGCATTTACGAGCAGTACTTC. It translates to CASSIVGTGIYEQYF.

This clone has a single count. CDR3 in amino acids: CASSLVGQETQYF. The CDR3 bases are TGCGCCAGCAGCTTGGTCGGGCAAGAGACCCAGTACTTC. This rearrangement joins TRBV5-1 to TRBJ2-5; no reliable D call. Trimming cost V 0 bases and J 2 bases, with 5 bases left between them. The CDR3 is made up of 13 amino acids. Germline assignment: CDR1 SGHRS and CDR2 YFSETQ. Based on the CDR3 plus reference TRBV5-1 and TRBJ2-5, the full variable domain is KAGVTQTPRYLIKTRGQQVTLSCSPISGHRSVSWYQQTPGQGLQFLFEYFSETQRNKGNFPGRFSGRQFSNSRSEMNVSTLELGDSALYLCASSLVGQETQYFGPGTRLLVL.

CDR3 DNA: TGCAGTGCTCCCATCAATTCTGAAGCTTTCTTT. Translating gives CSAPINSEAFF. The genes are TRBV20-1 and TRBJ1-1; D remains ambiguous. CDR1 is DFQATT, CDR2 SNEGSKA, per germline (reference sequence). V lost 5 bases, J lost 6 bases, and 10 bases lay in between. The CDR3 runs to 11 residues.

The gene calls are TRBV28 and TRBJ1-2, with D possibly TRBD1 on 6 matching bases. The ends were cut back, 3 bases at V and 3 bases at J, with 14 bases in the middle. The CDR3 is made up of 15 amino acids. The germline gives CDR1 MDHEN, CDR2 SYDVKM. CDR3 protein: CASSFLGGLDYGYTF. CDR3 nucleotide sequence: TGTGCCAGCAGTTTTCTCGGGGGGCTGGACTATGGCTACACCTTC.